This TCR beta chain was identified during a study of blood T cell repertoires in COVID-19. On the study more broadly: Material from acute and convalescent COVID-19 was sourced from the United States, Italy and Spain. In each case, the material was cDNA or gDNA derived from T cells, B-cell-depleted T cells, or PBMCs.

Per the original data handling: Amplification of reference gene primers provided the estimated nucleated cell counts. Profiling relied on immunoSEQ multiplex PCR, and the TCRdb table lists in-frame clones only, not all of them. V and J calls and clone size are those listed in that table; D and trimming were worked out from the DNA. The sample consists of 210,000 or so clones, around 88% of them appearing once. The germline gives CDR1 SGHRS, CDR2 YFSETQ. The CDR3 has 17 residues. The junction had 10 bases not matched to a gene; V was cut back by 5 bases and J by 2 bases. This chain links TRBV5-1 with TRBJ1-4, with TRBD1 matching 9 bases. The clonotype was recovered from a man aged 45-65 years with active or convalescent COVID-19. Input material: peripheral blood. CDR3 amino acids: CASSRDRASGTNEKLFF. In DNA, the CDR3 is TGCGCCAGCAGTCGGGACAGGGCCTCGGGGACTAATGAAAAACTGTTTTTT.